Listed below are T cell receptor beta chains from one sample, sequenced in a study of CD8+CD57+ T cells in acquired aplastic anemia. A single record per CDR3 protein comes from TCRdb applying MiXCR to the reads. The sample has roughly 200,000 distinct CDR3 sequences; roughly 55% are singletons. Specimen: sorted CD4+, CD8+, or CD8+CD57+ T cells (not recorded which) from PBMCs. These receptors all come from a human donor in good health. The CDR3 runs from the conserved cysteine through the conserved F or W. D genes are given only for firm matches. Not every row has a clone size; where given, it reads once, few, many or a size class.

J: TRBJ2-7
V: TRBV25-1
size: NA
D: NA
DNA: TGTGCCAGCAGTTACGCGGGAAGCTCCTACGAGCAGTACTTC
CDR3: CASSYAGSSYEQYF

J: TRBJ2-3
V: TRBV14
size: many
D: NA
DNA: TGTGCCAGCAGCCAAGATCCCACAGGTACGCAGTATTTT
CDR3: CASSQDPTGTQYF

J: TRBJ1-2
V: TRBV20-1
size: NA
D: NA
DNA: TGCAGTGCTCCTTCCCTGGGGTATGGCTACACCTTC
CDR3: CSAPSLGYGYTF

J: TRBJ2-7
V: TRBV7-9
size: NA
D: TRBD1
DNA: TGTGCCAGCAGCTTAGGACAGGGGGCAAACTACGAGCAGTACTTC
CDR3: CASSLGQGANYEQYF

J: TRBJ2-2
V: TRBV9
size: NA
D: NA
DNA: TGTGCCAGCAGCGTAAGAACCACCGGGGAGCTGTTTTTT
CDR3: CASSVRTTGELFF

J: TRBJ2-1
V: TRBV5-1
size: NA
D: NA
DNA: TGCGCCAGCAGCTTAGGTGGTACCCCCTACAATGAGCAGTTCTTC
CDR3: CASSLGGTPYNEQFF

J: TRBJ2-7
V: TRBV29-1
size: NA
D: TRBD2
DNA: TGCAGCGCCGTAGCGGGGGCCGACTACGAGCAGTACTTC
CDR3: CSAVAGADYEQYF

J: TRBJ2-7
V: TRBV7-3
size: NA
D: TRBD2
DNA: TGTGCCAGCAGCTTAGGCCTAGCGGGGGACTACGAGCAGTACTTC
CDR3: CASSLGLAGDYEQYF

J: TRBJ2-3
V: TRBV13
size: many
D: TRBD2
DNA: TGTGCCAGCAGCTTAGACGCTAGCGGGGCGCCCACAGATACGCAGTATTTT
CDR3: CASSLDASGAPTDTQYF

J: TRBJ2-1
V: TRBV24-1
size: NA
D: NA
DNA: TGTGCCACCAGTGACTCGCGACAGTACAATGAGCAGTTCTTC
CDR3: CATSDSRQYNEQFF

J: TRBJ1-2
V: TRBV12-3/TRBV12-4
size: NA
D: NA
DNA: TGTGCCAGCACCCCTCTACCCACGGGGGGGGCAGCTGGCTACACCTTC
CDR3: CASTPLPTGGAAGYTF

J: TRBJ2-5
V: TRBV2
size: NA
D: NA
DNA: TGTGCCAGCATGTTGGAGACCCAGTACTTC
CDR3: CASMLETQYF

J: TRBJ1-6
V: TRBV7-2
size: NA
D: NA
DNA: TGTGCCAGCAGCTTAGGGACGGTCGGGCACCTCCACTTT
CDR3: CASSLGTVGHLHF

J: TRBJ2-7
V: TRBV7-9
size: many
D: TRBD1
DNA: TGTGCCAGCAGCTTACCCGGGACAGACGAGCAGTACTTC
CDR3: CASSLPGTDEQYF

J: TRBJ2-1
V: TRBV10-3
size: NA
D: TRBD2
DNA: TGTGCCTCCGCCGGGACTAGCGGCGATGAGCAGTTCTTC
CDR3: CASAGTSGDEQFF

J: TRBJ2-2
V: TRBV29-1
size: many
D: TRBD2
DNA: TGCAGCGTTGAGGGTAGCGGGGGGGCTATCGGGGAGCTGTTTTTT
CDR3: CSVEGSGGAIGELFF

J: TRBJ1-4
V: TRBV10-1
size: few
D: NA
DNA: TGCGCCAGCAGTGAGTACACAGCCGGACCACTGTTTTTT
CDR3: CASSEYTAGPLFF

J: TRBJ1-1
V: TRBV4-1
size: NA
D: NA
DNA: TGCGCCAGCAGAGGGCTTCGCGGGGAGGGGATAAAAACTGAAGCTTTCTTT
CDR3: CASRGLRGEGIKTEAFF

J: TRBJ2-7
V: TRBV7-8
size: NA
D: TRBD2
DNA: TGCGCCAGCAGCATAGCGGGGGGGCAACACGAGCAGTACTTC
CDR3: CASSIAGGQHEQYF

J: TRBJ2-1
V: TRBV25-1
size: NA
D: TRBD2
DNA: TGTGCCAGCGGTACTAGCGGGAGGGAAAACAATGAGCAGTTCTTC
CDR3: CASGTSGRENNEQFF

J: TRBJ1-1
V: TRBV6-1
size: many
D: NA
DNA: TGTGCCAGCAGTGCTCTCGTAGAAGCTTTCTTT
CDR3: CASSALVEAFF

J: TRBJ2-7
V: TRBV12-3/TRBV12-4
size: NA
D: NA
DNA: TGTGCCAGCAGGAAGGGTTCCTACTACGAGCAGTACTTC
CDR3: CASRKGSYYEQYF

J: TRBJ1-2
V: TRBV2
size: many
D: NA
DNA: TGTGCCAGCTCCACAGAGAACGTGGGCTATGGCTACACCTTC
CDR3: CASSTENVGYGYTF

J: TRBJ1-2
V: TRBV7-8
size: NA
D: TRBD1
DNA: TGTGCCAGCAGCTACAGGGGTGGCTACACCTTC
CDR3: CASSYRGGYTF

J: TRBJ1-1
V: TRBV6-2/TRBV6-3
size: many
D: TRBD1
DNA: TGTGCCAGCAGTCAGGGGGCCGTCACTGAAGCTTTCTTT
CDR3: CASSQGAVTEAFF

J: TRBJ2-3
V: TRBV19
size: NA
D: NA
DNA: TGTGCCGGTAGTACCGGGACGGGGGACACAGATACGCAGTATTTT
CDR3: CAGSTGTGDTDTQYF

J: TRBJ2-1
V: TRBV20-1
size: NA
D: NA
DNA: TGCAGTGCTAGAGCCACAGGTAGCTCCTACAATGAGCAGTTCTTC
CDR3: CSARATGSSYNEQFF

J: TRBJ1-2
V: TRBV25-1
size: NA
D: NA
DNA: TGTGCCAGCAGTTCCCTAGGGGCGGGGCGAGGAAACTATGGCTACACCTTC
CDR3: CASSSLGAGRGNYGYTF

J: TRBJ2-1
V: TRBV10-1
size: NA
D: NA
DNA: TGCGCCAGCAGTGAGAGTCTCCACTGGAATGAGCAGTTCTTC
CDR3: CASSESLHWNEQFF

J: TRBJ2-7
V: TRBV5-4
size: many
D: NA
DNA: TGTGCCAGCAGCTTACTTCCCCTAGCGAGGGGATACGAGCAGTACTTC
CDR3: CASSLLPLARGYEQYF

J: TRBJ2-7
V: TRBV19
size: few
D: NA
DNA: TGTGCCAGTAGCGATCAGGCCGATCCTTCCTACGAGCAGTACTTC
CDR3: CASSDQADPSYEQYF

J: TRBJ2-7
V: TRBV6-5
size: many
D: TRBD1
DNA: TGTGCCAGCAGTCCGGACAGGGGAAGGAACGAGCAGTACTTC
CDR3: CASSPDRGRNEQYF

J: TRBJ1-4
V: TRBV12-3/TRBV12-4
size: many
D: NA
DNA: TGTGCCAGCAGAACCCTTAGGTACGACTCGGGTGAAAAACTGTTTTTT
CDR3: CASRTLRYDSGEKLFF

J: TRBJ2-3
V: TRBV6-5
size: many
D: TRBD1
DNA: TGTGCCAGCAGTGACCCAACAGGGGGCACAGATACGCAGTATTTT
CDR3: CASSDPTGGTDTQYF

J: TRBJ1-2
V: TRBV7-2
size: few
D: NA
DNA: TGTGCCAGCAGCGCTGGGGGACGGTCGGGGGAAGCTGGCTACACCTTC
CDR3: CASSAGGRSGEAGYTF

J: TRBJ1-6
V: TRBV2
size: NA
D: NA
DNA: TGTGCCAGTAAAACGGACGTGGGGCAAGCACCCCTCCACTTT
CDR3: CASKTDVGQAPLHF

J: TRBJ1-5
V: TRBV20-1
size: NA
D: TRBD1
DNA: TGCAGTGCTAAAGGGACAGGGTGGGGATCCAATCAGCCCCAGCATTTT
CDR3: CSAKGTGWGSNQPQHF

J: TRBJ2-1
V: TRBV7-9
size: many
D: NA
DNA: TGTGCCAGCAGCCCCTGGAATCATGAGCAGTTCTTC
CDR3: CASSPWNHEQFF

J: TRBJ1-5
V: TRBV29-1
size: many
D: NA
DNA: TGCAGCGTTGAGGGGGGTTTTGGTCAGCCCCAGCATTTT
CDR3: CSVEGGFGQPQHF

J: TRBJ1-2
V: TRBV28
size: many
D: TRBD1
DNA: TGTGCCAGCAGTTTATTCGGGACAGGGTTTCGTGGCTACACCTTC
CDR3: CASSLFGTGFRGYTF

J: TRBJ2-2
V: TRBV7-3
size: NA
D: NA
DNA: TGTGCCGGCAGCTTCGGTTCCTACAATGAGCAGTTTTTT
CDR3: CAGSFGSYNEQFF

J: TRBJ2-2
V: TRBV7-9
size: many
D: NA
DNA: TGTGCCAGCATACATACAGGGTCCCCCGGGGAGCTGTTTTTT
CDR3: CASIHTGSPGELFF

J: TRBJ2-7
V: TRBV2
size: NA
D: NA
DNA: TGTGCCAGCAGTGTCGGGACAACCTACGAGCAGTACTTC
CDR3: CASSVGTTYEQYF

J: TRBJ2-2
V: TRBV24-1
size: NA
D: NA
DNA: TGTGCCACCAGTGATCCAGCAGTTCCCGGGGAGCTGTTTTTT
CDR3: CATSDPAVPGELFF

J: TRBJ2-5
V: TRBV7-2
size: NA
D: TRBD2
DNA: TGTGCCAGCAGCCCGGGGGGGCCTTTGGTTCTCTTC
CDR3: CASSPGGPLVLF

J: TRBJ1-2
V: TRBV6-9
size: NA
D: TRBD1
DNA: TGTGCCAGCAGTGCTGAGGGGGCAGGGAACTATGGCTACACCTTC
CDR3: CASSAEGAGNYGYTF

J: TRBJ2-3
V: TRBV9
size: NA
D: NA
DNA: TGTGCCAGCAGCACAGGGGAGGGCACCTACAATGAGCAGTATTTT
CDR3: CASSTGEGTYNEQYF

J: TRBJ2-1
V: TRBV20-1
size: NA
D: NA
DNA: TGCAGTGCTGGCCCTAGAGGTTTCACCTCCTACAATGAGCAGTTCTTC
CDR3: CSAGPRGFTSYNEQFF

J: TRBJ2-7
V: TRBV10-3
size: NA
D: TRBD1
DNA: TGTGCCATCAGGGACATACAGGGGTACGAGCAGTACTTC
CDR3: CAIRDIQGYEQYF

J: TRBJ1-5
V: TRBV10-2
size: NA
D: NA
DNA: TGCGCCAGCAGTGATGGGGGGCTGGGTAGCAATCAGCCCCAGCATTTT
CDR3: CASSDGGLGSNQPQHF

J: TRBJ2-7
V: TRBV7-9
size: many
D: TRBD1
DNA: TGTGCCAGCAGCTCAAGGAGGACAGGGGACTACGAGCAGTACTTC
CDR3: CASSSRRTGDYEQYF

J: TRBJ2-7
V: TRBV2
size: once
D: TRBD1
DNA: TGTGCCAGCAGTGTAAACAGGGGCACCAACGAGCAGTACTTC
CDR3: CASSVNRGTNEQYF

J: TRBJ2-1
V: TRBV19
size: many
D: TRBD1
DNA: TGTGCCACATTGCCGACCGGGACAGGGGCCTACAATGAGCAGTTCTTC
CDR3: CATLPTGTGAYNEQFF

J: TRBJ2-2
V: TRBV4-1
size: few
D: NA
DNA: TGCGCCAGCAGCCAAGATATGATGGAATTTTTGTTCGACACCGGGGAGCTGTTTTTT
CDR3: CASSQDMMEFLFDTGELFF